This T cell receptor (beta chain) was captured by sequencing in a study of blood T cells in healthy people across ages. Findings of the study overall: Higher diversity, along with more naive CD4+ cells, distinguished long-lived donors from aged donors. For the donors, CMV status was unknown and possibly confounded expanded clonotype changes.

Worth noting for this clonotype: Its antigen is currently unknown.

Combining a sample-barcoded 5' primer with a J-beta primer mix, a second PCR ran for about 7 to 11 cycles. The template-switch adaptor, which had 12 random nucleotides, put a tag on each cDNA molecule. TCRdb re-derived calls from the 5' RACE reads in MiXCR, one entry per CDR3 protein. The data contain 550,000 to 700,000 distinct CDR3 sequences, 27% of them seen just once; the ten biggest clones take up around a sixth. Germline V gene lookup returns CDR1 SGDLS and CDR2 YYNGEE. This CDR3 comprises 15 residues. V was clipped by 2 bases and J by 2 bases; unmatched bases: 6. The receptor was derived from a woman aged 70 to 79 in good health. The chain combines TRBV9 with TRBJ2-5, with TRBD2 identical over 7 bases. The sequenced material came from blood. The CDR3 loop reads CASSVGGGLQETQYF. The CDR3, as DNA: TGTGCCAGCAGCGTGGGCGGGGGTTTACAAGAGACCCAGTACTTC.